Presented here are 27 T cell receptor beta chains from one specimen sequenced in a study of cytotoxic CD8 clonotypes in ibrutinib-treated CLL. Assay: immunoSEQ multiplex PCR; the TCRdb copy retains only in-frame clones and omits some. The repertoire includes approximately 200,000 clones, 55% to 85% of them detected once, and roughly 13% sits in the top ten. Here the sequenced sample was PBMCs, taken after 24 months of ibrutinib treatment. These receptors all come from a human donor with chronic lymphocytic leukemia.

This clone turned up a few times. This chain uses TRBV16 with TRBJ2-1, with D hard to call. V lost 0 bases and J lost 4, with 4 bases in between. The length of the CDR3 is 13 residues. Germline V CDR1 and CDR2: KGHSY, FQNENV. CDR3 DNA sequence: TGTGCCAGCAGCCAATCCCAGTACAATGAGCAGTTCTTC. Its protein is CASSQSQYNEQFF.

This rearrangement joins TRBV5-6 to TRBJ2-3; D is perhaps TRBD1 (8 bases). With 1 base removed from V and 4 bases from J, the gap between germline ends came to 16 bases. The CDR3 runs to 16 residues. From germline, CDR1 is SGHDT and CDR2 YYEEEE. The CDR3 loop is CASSLSGGTGADTQYF. DNA for the CDR3: TGTGCCAGCAGCTTGTCCGGGGGGACAGGTGCAGATACGCAGTATTTT.

The genes are TRBV13 and TRBJ2-3, with TRBD2 matching over 10 bases. The length of the CDR3 is 16 residues. In germline, CDR1 is PRHDT, CDR2 FYEKMQ (reference sequence). The junction had 15 bases not matched to a gene; V was cut back by 5 bases and J by 10 bases. CDR3 nucleotides: TGTGCCAGCAGCCCTATAGCGGGAGGTCCTGCTCCTGCGCAGTATTTT. Translating it yields CASSPIAGGPAPAQYF.

The chain recombines TRBV6-1 with TRBJ2-7, with D hard to call. The CDR3 totals 13 residues. Deletions cut 4 bases from V and 3 bases from J, with 10 bases between. The germline V gene has CDR1 MNHNS and CDR2 SASEGT. The CDR3 loop reads CASSVSSLYEQYF. The CDR3 DNA reads as TGTGCCAGCAGTGTCTCGTCACTCTACGAGCAGTACTTC.

This chain joins TRBV2 and TRBJ2-7, with D unclear. V lost 7 bases to trimming and J lost 5 bases, with 21 bases between them. This CDR3 comprises 15 residues. Germline V gene sequence: CDR1 SNHLY, CDR2 FYNNEI. CDR3 nucleotide sequence: TGTGCCAGCAACCCCCTAAGCCCTCGACTTAACGAGCAGTACTTC. Amino acids: CASNPLSPRLNEQYF. The variable domain in full, completed from reference TRBV2 and TRBJ2-7, reads EPEVTQTPSHQVTQMGQEVILRCVPISNHLYFYWYRQILGQKVEFLVSFYNNEISEKSEIFDDQFSVERPDGSNFTLKIRSTKLEDSAMYFCASNPLSPRLNEQYFGPGTRLTVT.

This chain joins TRBV2 and TRBJ1-2; D not resolved. Trimming removed 6 bases at V and 0 bases at J, with 11 bases between. CDR1 and CDR2 (germline): SNHLY, FYNNEI. CDR3 size: 14 residues. This CDR3 is CASSDSPSNYGYTF. As DNA, the CDR3 is TGTGCCAGCAGCGATAGTCCATCTAACTATGGCTACACCTTC.

The chain's CDR3 is CASSYGRTNEKLFF. The DNA of the CDR3 is TGTGCCAGCAGTTACGGCAGAACTAATGAAAAACTGTTTTTT. The chain combines TRBV6-6 with TRBJ1-4; D remains unclear. The V gene's germline CDR1 is MNHNY and CDR2 SVGAGI (reference sequence). The CDR3 has 14 amino acids. Trimming cost V 2 bases and J 1 base, with 5 bases left between them.

The rearrangement links TRBV19 to TRBJ1-5, with a possible D match to TRBD1 (5 bases). Trimming pared 9 bases from V and 6 bases from J, leaving 24 bases between. Germline CDR1 is LNHDA and CDR2 is SQIVND (reference sequence). The CDR3 loop spans 16 amino acids. This CDR3 reads CASSSGFGDLGQPQHF. The CDR3 DNA is TGTGCCAGCAGTTCGGGGTTTGGGGACTTAGGTCAGCCCCAGCATTTT.

V is TRBV4-2 and J is TRBJ2-7; 7 bases align to TRBD2. CDR1 is LGHNA, CDR2 YNFKEQ, per germline. With V trimmed by 3 bases and J by 5 bases, 1 base remained unmatched. The CDR3 covers 12 residues. CDR3 in amino acids: CASSHSGNEQYF. CDR3 DNA: TGTGCCAGCAGCCACAGCGGGAACGAGCAGTACTTC.

For the CDR3, the DNA is TGTGCCAGCATCGCCCTGAACACTGAAGCTTTCTTT. As protein: CASIALNTEAFF. This sequence joins TRBV2 and TRBJ1-1; the D is unclear. The germline V gene encodes CDR1 SNHLY and CDR2 FYNNEI. V was cut by 7 bases and J by 0 bases, with 6 bases left in between. The CDR3 extends over 12 amino acids.

This clone was detected only a few times. The chain uses TRBV18 and TRBJ2-7; tentatively, D is TRBD1 or TRBD2 (7 bases each). V shed 3 bases and J shed 5 bases, with 11 bases lying between them. Germline V gene sequence: CDR1 KGHSH, CDR2 LQKENI. The CDR3 sequence is 13 residues long. Here the CDR3 DNA reads TGTGCCAGCTCACCCTCAGGGGGGGACGAGCAGTACTTC. It specifies CASSPSGGDEQYF.

This clone has only a few counts. This chain connects TRBV18 to TRBJ2-7; D might be TRBD2 (5 bases). The CDR3 covers 14 residues. Trimming removed 3 bases from V and 3 bases from J, with 12 bases in between. Looked up from germline, CDR1 is KGHSH and CDR2 is LQKENI. The CDR3: CASSPGRFGYEQYF. In nucleotides, the CDR3 is TGTGCCAGCTCACCGGGGAGATTTGGCTACGAGCAGTACTTC.

This clone was picked up a small number of times. The chain joins TRBV7-6 to TRBJ1-1; D perhaps matches TRBD1 (6 bases). This CDR3 contains 13 residues. Germline CDR1 is SGHVS and CDR2 is FNYEAQ. Trimming removed 4 bases at V and 1 base at J, with 7 bases between. The CDR3 DNA sequence: TGTGCCAGCAGCTCGGACAGGAACACTGAAGCTTTCTTT. Encoded protein: CASSSDRNTEAFF.

The J gene is TRBJ2-7, the V gene TRBV11-3; weak D call: TRBD1 (6 bases). Trimming stripped 4 bases from V and 2 bases from J, with 12 bases between. This CDR3 has 14 amino acids. From germline, CDR1 is SGHNT and CDR2 YENEEA. CDR3 bases: TGTGCCAGCAGCTCCGACAGGTACACCTACGAGCAGTACTTC. Encoded protein: CASSSDRYTYEQYF. Based on the CDR3 plus reference TRBV11-3 and TRBJ2-7, the full variable domain is EAGVVQSPRYKIIEKKQPVAFWCNPISGHNTLYWYLQNLGQGPELLIRYENEEAVDDSQLPKDRFSAERLKGVDSTLKIQPAELGDSAVYLCASSSDRYTYEQYFGPGTRLTVT.

The rearrangement links TRBV20-1 to TRBJ2-1; TRBD2 might be the D (5 bases). The V end was cut by 1 base, the J end by 7 bases, with 5 bases between. Germline V lookup: CDR1 DFQATT, CDR2 SNEGSKA (reference sequence). The CDR3 covers 11 residues. CDR3 in amino acids: CSARGGNEQFF. The CDR3 bases are TGCAGTGCTAGAGGAGGGAATGAGCAGTTCTTC.

The chain links TRBV4-3 to TRBJ2-7; TRBD1 matches at 7 bases. This CDR3 contains 16 residues. The germline gives CDR1 LGHNA, CDR2 YSLEER. V was pared by 0 bases and J by 3 bases, with 8 bases of the junction left unmatched. The CDR3: CASSQDYRGTFYEQYF. CDR3 bases: TGCGCCAGCAGCCAAGACTACAGGGGTACTTTCTACGAGCAGTACTTC.

V usage is TRBV28 and J usage is TRBJ2-1; the D is unclear. V lost 5 bases and J 3 bases, leaving 5 bases between the germline ends. There are 12 residues in the CDR3. CDR1 is MDHEN, CDR2 SYDVKM, per germline. The CDR3, as DNA: TGTGCCAGCAGTCCAGGCTACAATGAGCAGTTCTTC. It specifies CASSPGYNEQFF.

This clone was seen a few times. This sequence joins TRBV27 and TRBJ1-5, with D maybe TRBD1 (6 bases). The ends were cut back, 2 bases at V and 7 bases at J, with 6 bases in the middle. CDR1 and CDR2 (germline): MNHEY, SMNVEV (reference sequence). This CDR3 spans 12 amino acids. Here the CDR3 DNA reads TGTGCCAGCAGTTTAAGGGGGCAGCCCCAGCATTTT. It yields the protein CASSLRGQPQHF.

The CDR3 sequence: CATSLRRVNNEQFF. The CDR3 coding sequence is TGTGCCACCAGCCTAAGGAGAGTGAACAATGAGCAGTTCTTC. The chain is built from TRBV15 and TRBJ2-1; D is undetermined. The V end lost 5 bases, the J end lost 5 bases, and 13 bases lay between the germline ends. The CDR3 has 14 residues. CDR1 is LNHNV and CDR2 is YYDKDF in the germline V gene (reference sequence).

The rearrangement uses TRBV19 and TRBJ2-1; the match to TRBD2 covers 8 bases. CDR1 is LNHDA and CDR2 is SQIVND in the germline V gene (reference sequence). CDR3 length: 12 residues. Germline trimming cut 8 bases from V and 7 bases from J; bases unmatched to any gene: 4. Here the CDR3 reads CASRSGSNEQFF. The CDR3 bases are TGTGCCAGTCGGAGCGGGAGTAATGAGCAGTTCTTC.

The chain is built from TRBV5-4 and TRBJ2-1; D not certain. Trimming removed 0 bases from V and 3 bases from J, with 13 bases in between. Looked up from germline, CDR1 is SGHNT and CDR2 is YYREEE (reference sequence). This CDR3 is built from 16 residues. Here the CDR3 reads CASSLGSTSGYNEQFF. The CDR3, as DNA: TGTGCCAGCAGCTTGGGGTCCACCTCCGGCTACAATGAGCAGTTCTTC.

V gene TRBV19 combines with J gene TRBJ1-1; 7 nucleotides line up with TRBD1. V lost 5 bases, J lost 8 bases, and 5 bases stayed unmatched. The CDR3 runs 12 residues. Germline values: CDR1 LNHDA, CDR2 SQIVND (reference sequence). CDR3 in amino acids: CASSSTGTEAFF. In DNA form, the CDR3 reads TGTGCCAGTAGTTCGACAGGGACGGAAGCTTTCTTT.

This chain joins TRBV7-2 and TRBJ1-2; 8 nucleotides align to TRBD1. The CDR3 is 15 amino acids. V dropped 3 bases and J dropped 4; count of bases not matched to a gene: 7. CDR1 is SGHTA and CDR2 is FQGNSA in the germline V gene. The CDR3 sequence: CASSFYDRGGYGYTF. The CDR3 DNA reads as TGTGCCAGCAGCTTTTACGACAGGGGTGGCTATGGCTACACCTTC.

This clone showed up just a few times. V and J are TRBV7-6 and TRBJ2-1, with D perhaps TRBD1 or TRBD2 (5 bases each). This CDR3 is 14 amino acids long. V was cut by 1 base and J by 8 bases, with 12 bases left in between. Germline CDR1 SGHVS, CDR2 FNYEAQ. Here the CDR3 reads CASSLVAGGHEQFF. The CDR3 bases are TGTGCCAGCAGCTTAGTGGCTGGGGGACATGAGCAGTTCTTC.

This chain links TRBV27 with TRBJ2-3; 9 bases match TRBD2. This CDR3 region has 16 residues. Germline V gene lookup returns CDR1 MNHEY and CDR2 SMNVEV (reference sequence). Trimming removed 1 base from V and 4 bases from J; junction bases left unmatched: 6. The CDR3 region is CASSLWASGTSDTQYF. The CDR3 nucleotides are TGTGCCAGCAGTTTATGGGCTAGCGGGACCTCAGATACGCAGTATTTT.

The rearrangement uses TRBV30 and TRBJ1-1; a possible D gene is TRBD1 (6 bases). The CDR3 is 19 residues long. Trimming stripped 1 base from V and 2 bases from J, with 26 bases between. From germline, CDR1 is GTSNPN and CDR2 SVGIG (reference sequence). DNA for the CDR3: TGTGCCTGGAGTGACCGAACAACAGGGAATCTTCTCCGAAACACTGAAGCTTTCTTT. Amino acid sequence: CAWSDRTTGNLLRNTEAFF. Full variable domain (missing parts from reference TRBV30 and TRBJ1-1): SQTIHQWPATLVQPVGSPLSLECTVEGTSNPNLYWYRQAAGRGLQLLFYSVGIGQISSEVPQNLSASRPQDRQFILSSKKLLLSDSGFYLCAWSDRTTGNLLRNTEAFFGQGTRLTVV.

This chain links TRBV28 with TRBJ1-2; no clear D gene. The CDR3 sequence is 17 residues long. The V gene's germline CDR1 is MDHEN and CDR2 SYDVKM. The V end lost 4 bases, the J end lost 5 bases, and 23 bases lay between the germline ends. The CDR3 DNA reads TGTGCCAGCAGTTCCCTAATGGTATGGGCTTACAATTATGGCTACACCTTC. Its translation: CASSSLMVWAYNYGYTF.